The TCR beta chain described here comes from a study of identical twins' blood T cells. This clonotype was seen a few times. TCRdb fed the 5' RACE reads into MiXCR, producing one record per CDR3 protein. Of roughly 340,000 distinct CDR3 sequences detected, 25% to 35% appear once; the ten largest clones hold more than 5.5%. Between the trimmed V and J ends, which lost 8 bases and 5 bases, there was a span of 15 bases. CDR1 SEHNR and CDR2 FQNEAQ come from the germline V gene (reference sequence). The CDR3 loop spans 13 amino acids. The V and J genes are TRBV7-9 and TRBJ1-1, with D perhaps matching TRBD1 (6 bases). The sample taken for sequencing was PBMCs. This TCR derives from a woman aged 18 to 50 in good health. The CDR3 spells CASSPGAGTEAFF. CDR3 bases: TGTGCCAGCTCCCCGGGGGCCGGGACTGAAGCTTTCTTT.